These 16 T cell receptor beta chains share one sample of origin, sequenced in a study of blood T cell repertoires in COVID-19. Assay: immunoSEQ multiplex PCR; the TCRdb copy retains only in-frame clones and omits some. The sample yields 50,000 or so clones, 83% seen once. Sequenced input: peripheral blood. The origin of the receptors is a man aged 35 to 55 with acute or convalescent COVID-19.

This clone turned up a few times. The CDR3 region is CASSPSPSSGANVLTF. The CDR3 DNA sequence: TGTGCCAGCAGCCCCTCCCCCAGCTCTGGGGCCAACGTCCTGACTTTC. The rearrangement uses TRBV11-3 and TRBJ2-6; D gene unclear. V lost 5 bases, J lost 0 bases, and 11 bases lay in between. Germline V gene data show CDR1 as SGHNT and CDR2 as YENEEA. The CDR3 totals 16 residues.

The chain's CDR3 is CASSLGGGGGKLFF. The CDR3 region has the DNA TGTGCCAGCAGTTTAGGGGGCGGAGGTGGAAAACTGTTTTTT. The gene calls are TRBV28 and TRBJ1-4; D perhaps matches TRBD1 (6 bases). This CDR3 is built from 14 residues. V dropped 2 bases and J dropped 10 bases, with 14 bases sitting between them. The germline CDR1 and CDR2 sequences are MDHEN and SYDVKM.

The V and J genes are TRBV6-2 or TRBV6-3 and TRBJ1-6, with 7 bases that match TRBD1. The germline gives CDR1 MNHEY, CDR2 SVGEGT. This CDR3 spans 15 amino acids. The V gene end was trimmed by 6 bases and the J gene end by 7 bases; junction bases not matched to a gene: 9. The CDR3 bases are TGTGCCAGCAGCTCCGACAGGGTATACAATTCACCCCTCCACTTT. The encoded protein is CASSSDRVYNSPLHF.

This clone is a singleton in its sample. The chain uses TRBV19 and TRBJ2-6; 10 nucleotides match TRBD2. V was pared by 7 bases and J by 0 bases, with 12 bases of the junction left unmatched. This CDR3 has 19 residues. Germline CDR1 and CDR2: LNHDA and SQIVND (reference sequence). CDR3 bases: TGTGCCAGTAAGGAAAGAGCGGGGGGGATCAGCTCTGGGGCCAACGTCCTGACTTTC. It encodes CASKERAGGISSGANVLTF.

The chain carries TRBV6-1 and TRBJ1-3, with a possible D match to TRBD1 (5 bases). The CDR3 runs 15 residues. V shed 1 base and J shed 7 bases, with 14 bases lying between them. Germline-derived CDR1 and CDR2 are MNHNS and SASEGT. The CDR3 nucleotides are TGTGCCAGCAGTGAAGTTCTCGGGGGTTGGAACACCATATATTTT. Its protein is CASSEVLGGWNTIYF.

V and J are TRBV5-1 and TRBJ2-7; 8 bases fit TRBD1. Germline V lookup: CDR1 SGHRS, CDR2 YFSETQ. The CDR3 sequence is 12 residues long. J gave up 3 bases and V 6 bases, and 2 bases lay outside the gene matches. This CDR3 is CASTGQGYEQYF. The DNA for the CDR3 is TGCGCCAGCACCGGACAGGGCTACGAGCAGTACTTC.

This clone was seen once. The rearrangement links TRBV11-2 to TRBJ2-1, with 7 bases fitting TRBD2. The CDR3 is 19 amino acids. Germline CDR1 and CDR2: SGHAT and FQNNGV. J was trimmed by 6 bases and V by 4 bases; bases with no gene match: 21. This chain's CDR3 is CASSWAGTIQVGMGNEQFF. CDR3 bases: TGTGCCAGCAGCTGGGCCGGGACTATACAGGTGGGGATGGGCAATGAGCAGTTCTTC.

The chain is built from TRBV19 and TRBJ1-2, with TRBD1 matching 8 bases. CDR3 length equals 14 residues. The junction had 6 bases not matched to a gene; V was cut back by 5 bases and J by 4 bases. Germline CDR1 LNHDA, CDR2 SQIVND (reference sequence). The CDR3 DNA reads TGTGCCAGTAGTTCCTGGGACAGGACCTATGGCTACACCTTC. It yields the protein CASSSWDRTYGYTF.

The chain has TRBV5-4 and TRBJ2-5; 9 bases are shared with TRBD2. The CDR3 loop spans 17 amino acids. The trim removed 2 bases at V and 5 bases at J, leaving 13 bases unmatched. Germline CDR1 SGHNT, CDR2 YYREEE (reference sequence). The CDR3 DNA follows: TGTGCCAGCAGCTTCTCGGCGGGGGGGCCACAGGGGGAGACCCAGTACTTC. As protein: CASSFSAGGPQGETQYF.

The chain recombines TRBV5-1 with TRBJ1-6; maybe TRBD1 (6 bases). Deletions cut 4 bases from V and 9 bases from J, with 17 bases between. The CDR3 runs to 15 residues. Germline CDR1 is SGHRS and CDR2 is YFSETQ. CDR3 nucleotides: TGCGCCAGCAGCCCAGAAACAGGGTGGGGTTCACCCCTCCACTTT. Amino acids: CASSPETGWGSPLHF.

The rearrangement joins TRBV4-1 to TRBJ1-2; weak D call: TRBD1 (5 bases). Germline V gene sequence: CDR1 MGHRA, CDR2 YSYEKL. The V gene lost 6 bases and the J gene lost 9 bases, with 11 bases spanning the gap. CDR3 length equals 11 residues. The CDR3 sequence: CASSGARRYTF. The CDR3 DNA sequence: TGCGCCAGCAGTGGGGCCCGTCGCTACACCTTC.

V and J are TRBV6-1 and TRBJ1-1; D unresolved. Trimming stripped 2 bases from V and 0 bases from J, with 7 bases between. CDR1 is MNHNS and CDR2 is SASEGT in the germline V gene. The CDR3 extends over 14 amino acids. This CDR3 reads CASSEHGVNTEAFF. In nucleotides, the CDR3 is TGTGCCAGCAGTGAACACGGGGTGAACACTGAAGCTTTCTTT.

The rearrangement uses TRBV5-1 and TRBJ1-4, with unresolved D. V shed 2 bases and J shed 0 bases, with 8 bases lying between them. This CDR3 comprises 15 residues. Looked up from germline, CDR1 is SGHRS and CDR2 is YFSETQ. The CDR3 DNA follows: TGCGCCAGCAGCTTAGCCCAACCAACTAATGAAAAACTGTTTTTT. It codes for CASSLAQPTNEKLFF.

This chain links TRBV2 with TRBJ2-3; D is possibly TRBD2 (6 bases). CDR3 length equals 13 residues. The V gene lost 6 bases and the J gene lost 4 bases, with 11 bases spanning the gap. Germline CDR1 reads SNHLY; CDR2 reads FYNNEI. The chain's CDR3 is CASRAGTSDTQYF. CDR3 in DNA: TGTGCCAGCAGAGCCGGGACTTCAGATACGCAGTATTTT.

The chain combines TRBV3-1 (or the pseudogene TRBV3-2) with TRBJ1-2, with D possibly matching TRBD1 (5 bases). V was cut by 1 base and J by 8 bases, with 11 bases left in between. In germline, CDR1 is LGHDT, CDR2 YNNKEL (reference sequence). This CDR3 has 13 residues. CDR3 region: CASSQASGLGYTF. CDR3 coding DNA: TGTGCCAGCAGCCAAGCGTCAGGGTTGGGCTACACCTTC.

This clone was observed once. The CDR3 spells CASSSGFIGNTIYF. The CDR3 region has the DNA TGTGCCAGCAGCTCAGGGTTTATTGGAAACACCATATATTTT. This chain links TRBV11-2 with TRBJ1-3, with D possibly TRBD1 on 5 matching bases. This CDR3 spans 14 amino acids. Trimming stripped 4 bases from V and 3 bases from J, with 10 bases between. Germline V gene lookup returns CDR1 SGHAT and CDR2 FQNNGV.